The clone carrying this T cell receptor (beta chain) appeared many times. The data were taken from a study of regulatory T cells in long-lasting Graves disease. According to the study, TCR beta libraries were built with iRepertoire HTBI primers and CDR3-region Arm-PCR. In the original analysis: Among the samples, approximately 60 TRBV and some 13 TRBJ segments were identified. MiXCR, run by TCRdb on the multiplex PCR reads, gives a single entry per CDR3 protein. The V and J calls come from TCRdb's annotation, not from the publication. Of about 470,000 distinct CDR3 sequences in the sample, about 17% were seen once. Time point indicated: newly diagnosed GD, antithyroid drugs for less than 3 months. Extracted PBMC RNA gave rise to the TCR library. The CDR3 is 15 residues long. The V and J ends lost 6 bases and 2 bases respectively, with 17 bases between them. This sample was shared with a second study, whose subject was T cells in Graves' hyperthyroidism and ophthalmopathy. That source notes: It was considered stable Graves' hyperthyroidism when ophthalmopathy did not progress within 18 months.

Specimen: peripheral blood mononuclear cells (PBMCs), collected at new diagnosis, from a patient treated with antithyroid drugs. This clonotype was sampled from a man aged 35 to 55 with Graves disease. The chain joins TRBV12-3 or TRBV12-4 to TRBJ2-7; D may be TRBD2 (6 bases). In nucleotides, the CDR3 is TGTGCCAGCAGCCCCCCCGGGAGTTGGGCCTACGAGCAGTACTTC. The encoded protein is CASSPPGSWAYEQYF.